What follows is one TCR beta chain and its context. This clonotype was counted only a few times. It lacks a known antigen. Base qualities were left out, and no much larger clone turns up one base away. TCR cDNA was synthesized by 5'RACE template switching, through which a universal primer site and unique molecular identifiers were introduced. Priming of cDNA synthesis was performed from both the TCR alpha and TCR beta constant segments. Two PCR steps were used to amplify libraries, with sample barcodes and sequencing adapters being added in the second step. Libraries were sequenced on Illumina HiSeq 2500 (2x100 bp) or NovaSeq (2x150 bp). The authors' analysis ran thus. Demultiplexing of reads and collapsing into UMI consensus sequences were performed with MIGEC, and V(D)J alignment was carried out with MiXCR. Vaccine-responding clonotypes were identified with edgeR using replicate PBMC samples, with FDR below 0.01 and a log2 fold change above 5 up to day 15 being required. CD4 or CD8 identity was assigned to each bulk clonotype according to whether the clonotype was present at higher abundance in the sequenced CD4 repertoire or the sequenced CD8 repertoire. TCRdb applied fastp at Q25 and MiXCR to the public reads, then kept only in-frame beta chains. Entries that share a CDR3 protein sequence are merged under the most common genes and DNA. TCRdb, not the authors, supplied the V and J calls. In this sample the table shows about 360,000 distinct CDR3 sequences, approximately 5.7% of which occur a single time. The top ten clonotypes cover about 15% of the sample.

The cysteine opens and the phenylalanine closes a CDR3 of 14 amino acids. Only CDR3 DNA is held: 42 bases, read in frame from base 1. Deletion took 1 base off V and 2 bases off J, with a span of 7 bases between the germline ends. Looking up the germline V gene yields CDR1 SGHVS and CDR2 FQNEAQ. Reading the label with the study, this specimen's treatment or condition is: live attenuated yellow fever vaccine strain. At each blood-draw timepoint, two biological replicates of bulk PBMCs were collected. PBMCs were isolated from peripheral blood using a standard Ficoll-Paque protocol. TriZol was used to extract RNA from bulk PBMCs, from CD4 and CD8 fractions, and from dextramer-positive and dextramer-negative fractions. The sample belongs to a study of T cells after yellow fever vaccination (dated 2019 in TCRdb). Notes on the research overall: The SMART-Seq v4 Ultra Low Input RNA kit was used to prepare libraries from fractions with low cell numbers. Bulk TCR alpha and beta repertoires were sequenced longitudinally to track T-cell clones before and after primary and booster YFV17D yellow fever vaccination. Two healthy male donors made up the cohort, one aged 18 to 29 years and the other aged 30 to 40 years. Blood samples were taken at several timepoints before and after primary and secondary immunization, and bulk PBMC replicates and cell subsets were isolated. Results and caveats for the whole study, not just this receptor: Compared with the primary T-cell response, the secondary T-cell response was weaker but faster, peaking on day 5 rather than day 15. A small fraction of clonotypes showed up in both the CD4 and CD8 compartments, probably as a result of convergent recombination. The study included only a couple of donors, which limits how far the findings can be generalized. After the booster, most clones that had expanded after primary vaccination were detected again (almost 97% of CD4 and under 90% of CD8), suggesting broad maintenance of memory. Because abundant contaminating clonotypes from the bulk population could be contained in FACS-sorted repertoires, computational filtering was required.

The sequence links TRBV7-8 to TRBJ2-3; the D segment cannot be called with confidence. The sample consisted of PBMCs, taken 5 days after the yellow fever booster vaccination. The TCR originated in a man between 25 and 39 years old who received the YFV17D yellow fever vaccine. DNA sequence: TGTGCCAGCAGCTTAGGTCTACTCACAGATACGCAGTATTTT. Translated, it gives CASSLGLLTDTQYF. The full variable domain, with segments outside the CDR3 supplied by the reference TRBV7-8 and TRBJ2-3 proteins, appears as GAGVSQSPRYKVAKRGQDVALRCDPISGHVSLFWYQQALGQGPEFLTYFQNEAQLDKSGLPSDRFFAERPEGSVSTLKIQRTQQEDSAVYLCASSLGLLTDTQYFGPGTRLTVL.